A single sample gave rise to the 17 T cell receptor beta chains below, sequenced in a study of T cell responses to AZD1222 COVID-19 vaccine. Data came from immunoSEQ multiplex PCR; TCRdb stores just in-frame clones and leaves some out. This table holds around 130,000 clones, 93% found once. The material sequenced was peripheral blood, taken on day 0 of AZD1222 vaccination. These receptors were taken from an adult in good health.

V gene TRBV5-6 combines with J gene TRBJ2-3, with a weak D call TRBD2 (5 bases). The CDR3 extends over 16 amino acids. The germline gives CDR1 SGHDT, CDR2 YYEEEE. V lost 4 bases, J lost 3 bases, and 18 bases lay in between. The CDR3 nucleotides read TGTGCCAGCAGCCTACGGGGAGTAAGTGAGACAGATACGCAGTATTTT. Translating gives CASSLRGVSETDTQYF.

The chain couples TRBV6-6 to TRBJ1-3; a weak D match, TRBD1 (6 bases). The V gene lost 4 bases and the J gene lost 0 bases, with 10 bases spanning the gap. This CDR3 has 15 amino acids. CDR1 is MNHNY, CDR2 SVGAGI, per germline (reference sequence). DNA for the CDR3: TGTGCCAGCAGTTTCCCAGGGGTCTCTGGAAACACCATATATTTT. Translating gives CASSFPGVSGNTIYF.

This clone appeared a few times. The rearrangement links TRBV4-1 to TRBJ2-1; TRBD2 agrees at 9 bases. Per germline, CDR1 MGHRA and CDR2 YSYEKL. Germline trimming cut 1 base from V and 3 bases from J; bases unmatched to any gene: 4. This CDR3 comprises 16 residues. The CDR3 spells CASSQVRLAVYNEQFF. DNA of the CDR3: TGCGCCAGCAGCCAAGTTCGACTAGCGGTCTACAATGAGCAGTTCTTC.

CDR3 bases: TGCGCCAGCAAAAAAGTCGGGCCGTCCGCAGAGTTCTTC. It translates to CASKKVGPSAEFF. V is TRBV10-2 and J is TRBJ2-1; no clear D gene. Trimming left V 7 bases short and J 14 bases short, with 21 bases between. CDR3 size: 13 residues. From germline, CDR1 is WSHSY and CDR2 SAAADI.

This clone was counted a single time. The rearrangement uses TRBV6-5 and TRBJ1-1, with D uncertain. From germline, CDR1 is MNHEY and CDR2 SVGAGI. Between the trimmed V and J ends, which lost 8 bases and 2 bases, there was a span of 18 bases. The CDR3 covers 15 residues. The CDR3 loop reads CASSDPPFYNTEAFF. CDR3 in DNA: TGTGCCAGCTCGGACCCTCCCTTTTATAACACTGAAGCTTTCTTT.

The CDR3 is CASSLAETQGYDTGELFF. CDR3 sequence (DNA): TGTGCCAGCAGCTTAGCCGAAACACAGGGCTATGACACCGGGGAGCTGTTTTTT. This rearrangement joins TRBV7-6 to TRBJ2-2; perhaps TRBD1 as D (6 bases). The CDR3 extends over 18 amino acids. Germline CDR1 reads SGHVS; CDR2 reads FNYEAQ. V lost 0 bases and J lost 3, with 17 bases in between.

The chain links TRBV9 to TRBJ2-1; D tentatively reads TRBD1 or TRBD2 (5 bases each). From germline, CDR1 is SGDLS and CDR2 YYNGEE. The V end lost 4 bases, the J end lost 9 bases, and 20 bases lay between the germline ends. The length of the CDR3 is 15 residues. CDR3 sequence reads: CASSSTGTFDTEQFF. The CDR3, as DNA: TGTGCCAGCAGCTCAACCGGGACCTTCGACACTGAGCAGTTCTTC.

This chain uses TRBV6-5 with TRBJ1-1, with D possibly matching TRBD1 (6 bases). Looked up from germline, CDR1 is MNHEY and CDR2 is SVGAGI. The length of the CDR3 is 11 residues. V was shortened by 6 bases and J by 14 bases, with 16 bases between the two germline ends. Here the CDR3 reads CASSKTDRWFF. The CDR3 DNA reads as TGTGCCAGCAGCAAGACCGACAGGTGGTTCTTT.

The gene calls are TRBV14 and TRBJ2-7, with D tentatively TRBD1 (5 bases). The CDR3 loop spans 16 amino acids. V lost 4 bases, J lost 0 bases, and 16 bases lay in between. Per the germline V gene, CDR1 is SGHDN and CDR2 is FVKESK. CDR3 sequence: CASSRLGQGDSYEQYF. The CDR3 DNA reads TGTGCCAGCAGCCGCTTAGGACAAGGAGACTCCTACGAGCAGTACTTC.

The rearrangement joins TRBV12-3 or TRBV12-4 to TRBJ1-6; D is unclear. Trimming cost V 1 base and J 10 bases, with 8 bases left between them. This CDR3 is built from 13 residues. The DNA for the CDR3 is TGTGCCAGCAGTTTAGGGCAGTTGTCACCCCTCCACTTT. It is translated as CASSLGQLSPLHF.

The chain has TRBV30 and TRBJ1-5; D is perhaps TRBD1 (6 bases). The V end lost 0 bases, the J end lost 0 bases, and 9 bases lay between the germline ends. Germline CDR1 is GTSNPN and CDR2 is SVGIG (reference sequence). The CDR3 covers 15 residues. The CDR3 sequence is CAWSVLQGSNQPQHF. The CDR3 DNA follows: TGTGCCTGGAGTGTACTACAGGGTAGCAATCAGCCCCAGCATTTT.

The rearrangement links TRBV12-3 or TRBV12-4 to TRBJ2-7, with TRBD1 identical over 7 bases. Germline trimming cut 9 bases from V and 1 base from J; bases unmatched to any gene: 6. The CDR3 has 13 amino acids. In DNA, the CDR3 is TGTGCCAGTCGGGACAGATATTCCTACGAGCAGTACTTC. Translation: CASRDRYSYEQYF.

The chain combines TRBV10-3 with TRBJ1-1; TRBD1 might be the D (5 bases). Trimming stripped 0 bases from V and 7 bases from J, with 15 bases between. CDR3 length: 15 residues. Germline V lookup: CDR1 ENHRY, CDR2 SYGVKD. Here the CDR3 DNA reads TGTGCCATCAGTGAGTCAGGGGCAGGGAAAGATGAAGCTTTCTTT. Residues: CAISESGAGKDEAFF.

The V gene is TRBV4-1, the J gene TRBJ2-7, with 7 bases that match TRBD1. CDR1 is MGHRA, CDR2 YSYEKL, per germline. After removal of 4 bases from V and 3 bases from J, the junction contained 3 bases not matched to a gene. The CDR3 is made up of 13 amino acids. CDR3 nucleotides: TGCGCCAGCAGCCCGGGACAGCTCTACGAGCAGTACTTC. Its translation is CASSPGQLYEQYF.

The chain carries TRBV18 and TRBJ2-6; weak D call: TRBD1 (6 bases). Germline V gene lookup returns CDR1 KGHSH and CDR2 LQKENI. The CDR3 has 16 amino acids. V was shortened by 3 bases and J by 2 bases, with 11 bases between the two germline ends. The CDR3 spells CASSPLAGAGANVLTF. The CDR3 coding sequence is TGTGCCAGCTCACCCCTGGCAGGGGCTGGGGCCAACGTCCTGACTTTC. Complete variable domain (other parts from reference TRBV18 and TRBJ2-6): NAGVMQNPRHLVRRRGQEARLRCSPMKGHSHVYWYRQLPEEGLKFMVYLQKENIIDESGMPKERFSAEFPKEGPSILRIQQVVRGDSAAYFCASSPLAGAGANVLTFGAGSRLTVL.

The V call is TRBV5-4, the J call TRBJ1-6; the D is unclear. Germline loops: CDR1 SGHNT, CDR2 YYREEE (reference sequence). The V end lost 3 bases, the J end lost 5 bases, and 9 bases lay between the germline ends. This CDR3 contains 14 residues. The CDR3 coding sequence is TGTGCCAGCAGCTCAAAGATGGATAATTCACCCCTCCACTTT. This gives the protein CASSSKMDNSPLHF.

This chain links TRBV2 with TRBJ1-2; D may be TRBD1 (6 bases). With 2 bases removed from V and 7 bases from J, the gap between germline ends came to 11 bases. CDR3 length: 13 amino acids. From germline, CDR1 is SNHLY and CDR2 FYNNEI. The CDR3, as DNA: TGTGCCAGCAGTGAAAACAGGGACGGTGGCTACACCTTC. This translates into CASSENRDGGYTF.